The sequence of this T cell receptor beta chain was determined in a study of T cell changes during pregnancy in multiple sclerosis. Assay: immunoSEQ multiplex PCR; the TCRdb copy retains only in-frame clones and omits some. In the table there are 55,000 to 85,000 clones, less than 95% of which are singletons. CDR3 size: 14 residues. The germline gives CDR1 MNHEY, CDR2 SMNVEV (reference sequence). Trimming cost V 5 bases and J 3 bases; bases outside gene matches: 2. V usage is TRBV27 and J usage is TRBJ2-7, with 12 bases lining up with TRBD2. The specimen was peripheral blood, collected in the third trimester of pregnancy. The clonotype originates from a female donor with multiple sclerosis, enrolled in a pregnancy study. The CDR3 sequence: CASSRGLAGYEQYF. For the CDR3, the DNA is TGTGCCAGCAGTCGGGGACTAGCGGGCTACGAGCAGTACTTC.